Below, one T cell receptor beta chain is given with its context. This clone was found a few times. What antigen it recognizes has not been identified. No base quality information exists; no much larger clone differs at one position. This sample was included in a study of cytomegalovirus exposure and HLA in healthy donors listed by TCRdb under 2017. Concerning the study at large: In an earlier analysis of 587 of the donors, around 300 Gb of sequence data and 90 million to 120 million unique TCR beta sequences from roughly 180 million T cells were reported. All discovery cohort repertoires had been generated on a single sequencing platform. To study patterns of TCR occurrence, a later analysis re-analyzed previously published TCR beta repertoires from 650 to 750 donors and added high-resolution HLA genotyping. In an earlier analysis of 550 to 700 of the donors, high-throughput TCR beta sequencing was used to judge whether each TCR beta V gene segment behaved as functional or pseudogenic. The study combined high-throughput TCR immunosequencing, statistical association of individual TCRs with disease status, and machine learning to predict cytomegalovirus infection status. Typing coverage differed by locus: A, B, C, DRB1 and DQB1 were typed in roughly 629-640 donors, DQA1 in about 510, DPA1 in some 600, and DPB1 in around 440. An early release that covered fewer than 800 HLA-typed donors contained approximately 300 gigabases of sequencing data and about 93 million unique TCR sequences. Because of strong linkage in the cohort, a few DR-DQ haplotypes were treated as single units for association and clustering. In addition to the first cohort of several hundred subjects, a separate validation cohort of over 90 different subjects was used. Donor age, sex, ethnicity and CMV serostatus were compiled alongside the repertoire data. A later genetic analysis took genome-wide SNP genotypes for about 65% of the 666 donors and used that subset as a discovery cohort. The study profiled the T cell repertoires of about 640 subjects by immunosequencing and related them to cytomegalovirus serostatus. Of the 350 to 450 genotyped donors, 65% to 90% fell in the genetic ancestry cluster associated with self-reported Caucasian donors. Among around 400 genotyped donors of the cohort, an average of about 220,000 unique TCR beta nucleotide sequences was sequenced per donor, of which 15% to 20% were non-productive. In the later analysis, no new phenotypic data were used to find candidate immune exposures; instead, reliance was placed on TCR beta sequences and their occurrence across donors. Both class I and class II loci were covered by HLA typing, at four-digit resolution. The study aimed to test whether signatures of past pathogen exposure could be identified by cataloging public T cell receptors. What the research found in general, with its limitations: While some public TCRs were present in many individuals, most TCR sequences turned up only very rarely across donors. In a later genetic analysis, fewer N-insertions in productive TCRs were reported among donors in an Asian-associated ancestry cluster than the approximately 710-donor mean. A group of highly shared sequence variants was considered likely to be a technical artifact of the sequencing pipeline. Broadly in line with IMGT annotations, most TCR beta V segments showed up in productive rearrangements about 87% or about 30% of the time in an earlier analysis of 450 to 600 of the donors. Compared with equally common non-associated chains, HLA-associated TCR beta chains in a later analysis were more clonally expanded and had lower generation probabilities. When HLA alleles, especially DR and DQ, strongly co-occurred, TCR associations were difficult to assign to individual alleles. Seventeen rarely observed V segments, including chromosome 9 orphons, were excluded from the earlier analysis of several hundred of the donors because counts were too low. A total of about 150 TCR beta chains were listed by the study as associated with cytomegalovirus. The cohort was sequenced for TCR beta chains only, and without alpha or paired-chain data the features that could be detected were limited. According to a later analysis, most CMV-associated TCR beta chains appeared to be HLA-restricted, and the HLA associations seemed to be driven largely by CMV exposure. A later analysis found that TCR association rates varied across HLA loci, with DRB1 alleles showing the most associated TCRs and HLA-C alleles the fewest. Linkage disequilibrium might explain the correlated functional status among segregating V segments, but an unknown experimental factor could not be ruled out. Sequencing depth was assumed to be roughly uniform across donors in the presence/absence analyses, though that assumption may not hold. Some IMGT-functional V segments, including TRBV6-2 and TRBV6-3, could not be told apart with the 87-base-pair reads, so those segments were excluded. In a later analysis, several top co-occurrence clusters were reported to appear linked to parvovirus B19, influenza, CMV and Epstein-Barr virus. Because HLA typing was unavailable for some donors at each locus, only the typed subset was used in association tests. The authors suggested that the approach could potentially be extended to other disease states and immunological phenotypes. A further reported finding was that TCR beta sequences accurately predicted the HLA-A and HLA-B alleles for most subjects in the first cohort. The classifier was reported to diagnose cytomegalovirus status with high specificity and sensitivity in both the original and validation cohorts. In vitro tests confirmed that a few of the cytomegalovirus-associated TCR beta chains recognize cytomegalovirus antigens. An association between a missense DCLRE1C variant and V-gene and J-gene trimming of TCR beta chains was found in a later genetic analysis and replicated in an independent cohort. In a later analysis, around 17,000 TCR beta sequences were associated with specific HLA alleles at a false discovery rate of 0.05. Immune exposure information for the cohort was limited to CMV serostatus.

The cohort was made up of hundreds of healthy bone marrow donors. At the time of sampling, every cohort member was nominally healthy, though immune exposures that went unrecorded were likely present. The donor was CMV seropositive and belonged to the group of 250 to 350 seropositive cohort members. A peripheral blood sample was provided by each donor, and peripheral blood mononuclear cells were used for TCR beta sequencing. Genomic DNA extraction from the blood cell samples was performed with the Qiagen DNeasy Blood Extraction Kit. Trimming removed 4 bases from V and 8 bases from J, leaving 11 bases between the germline ends. Spanning cysteine to phenylalanine, the CDR3 consists of 13 amino acids. The kept DNA is CDR3 alone, 39 bases in frame from the first base. Sequences SGHDN (CDR1) and FVKESK (CDR2) are obtained from the germline V gene. The library was made by the immunoSEQ multiplex PCR assay. The multiplex PCR relied on a mix of 60 forward primers for TCR Vbeta segments and 13 reverse primers for TCR Jbeta segments. A multiplex PCR assay on genomic DNA amplified the CDR3 region of rearranged TCR beta genes. The Illumina HiSeq System was used to sequence the amplified TCR beta libraries as 87-base-pair reads. The source study handled its data this way. In a later analysis, tens of millions of unique TCR beta chains were counted across the approximately 620 repertoires, and around 11 million of these chains were shared by at least two donors. A nearest-neighbor algorithm error-corrected the raw reads and collapsed the reads into unique sequences, merging closely related sequences to remove PCR and sequencing errors. Alignment of CDR3 sequences to IMGT reference sequences was used to assign V, D and J gene segments. For a sequence to be retained, at least a six-nucleotide match to both a V gene segment and a J gene segment was required. A rearrangement was called productive if the CDR3 had no stop codons and remained in frame with V and J, and every other rearrangement was called non-productive. CDR3 was defined by IMGT convention, running from the second conserved V-encoded cysteine to the conserved J-encoded phenylalanine. In an earlier analysis of just under 600 of the donors, sequences lacking an unambiguous match to a single V gene segment were excluded. An earlier analysis of fewer than 750 of the donors classified V segments as functional when productive rearrangements were above 56.7% and as segregating when the standard deviation between donors was above 5%. A statistical classification framework was built for diagnosing cytomegalovirus status from the catalog of TCR beta chain sequences. In a later analysis, TCR nucleotide sequences were compared against IMGT/GENE-DB human TR gene sequences so that V and J genes could be assigned. Using the TCRdist pipeline, a later analysis assigned CDR3 sequences along with most-parsimonious VDJ recombination scenarios. In a later analysis, each TCR beta chain was defined by its CDR3 amino acid sequence together with its V-gene family, and reads without a unique V-gene family were excluded. To address suspected cross-contamination and a sequencing artifact, a later analysis removed 550 to 750 highly shared, low-generation-probability nucleotide sequences. A later analysis calculated a clonal expansion index for each public chain from normalized within-repertoire ranks of inferred template counts. In a later analysis, generation probabilities were computed with a VDJ recombination model fitted to out-of-frame rearrangements, and the resulting probabilities were checked against IGoR. In a later analysis, TCR-TCR, TCR-HLA and TCR-CMV co-occurrence was scored with hypergeometric tests, and a repertoire-size bias correction was applied to TCR pairs. False discovery rates were estimated in a later analysis by permuting HLA or CMV assignments 20 times. A later analysis grouped co-occurring TCRs with DBSCAN, adding TCRdist sequence similarity when clustering within HLA-allele-positive subsets. Repertoires with fewer than 30,000 or more than 120,000 public chains were left out of co-occurrence clustering, as were about 5 repertoires with anomalous nucleotide sharing. Sourced from immuneACCESS, this table was stored by TCRdb with only in-frame sequences that have V and J called. A share of the clones is absent; for the studies checked, an unresolved V gene accounts for under half, and the remainder has no known explanation. That table supplies the V and J calls and clone size; D and trimming were determined from the DNA. The sample table shows around 200,000 clones, and more than 70% are seen once. The leading ten clones occupy about 5% of the sample.

The sequence joins TRBV14 to TRBJ1-4; the D region possibly corresponds to TRBD1 (5 bases align). The TCR sequence derives from a young man in good health and CMV-seropositive. The specimen sequenced was PBMCs. This receptor carries the CDR3 CASSRDRGEKLFF. The nucleotide sequence reads TGTGCCAGCAGCCGCGACCGGGGGGAAAAACTGTTTTTT.